This T cell receptor (beta chain) was captured by sequencing in a study of memory CD8 T cells in hepatitis C reinfection. Produced via immunoSEQ multiplex PCR; TCRdb's table is partial and in-frame only. The profile covers a few thousand clones, with 75% to 90% appearing a single time and approximately 20% taken by the ten largest. The time point here: peak reinfection, 3 to 8 weeks after reinfection detection. Sorted cells were sequenced directly ex vivo without any in vitro expansion. Total naive CD8 T cells were sorted as viable CD3+ CD8+ CD45RO- cells from two donors. CDR3 length: 13 amino acids. Unmatched junction bases numbered 9, after V lost 6 bases and J lost 10 bases. In germline, CDR1 is SQVTM, CDR2 ANQGSEA. The table lists this clone with a few counts.

V is TRBV29-1 and J is TRBJ2-1, with TRBD2 identical over 10 bases. The sequenced sample was naive CD8+ T cells sorted from blood. The clonotype was recovered from a man in his fifties with hepatitis C virus infection. The CDR3 nucleotides are TGCAGCGTACTACCGGGACTAGCGATGGAGCAGTTCTTC. Its protein product is CSVLPGLAMEQFF.